This note documents a single TCR beta chain sequence. The record originates from a study of blood T cell repertoires in COVID-19. Overall study: Donors in the United States, Italy and Spain gave samples during acute or convalescent COVID-19.

This CDR3 spans 16 amino acids. Trimming pared 0 bases from V and 1 base from J, leaving 9 bases between. Germline assignment: CDR1 LGHDT and CDR2 YNNKEL (reference sequence). This table comes from immunoSEQ multiplex PCR, and its TCRdb copy is limited to in-frame clones, with some not included. The top ten clones hold less than 0.75% of a sample with fewer than 450,000 clones, around 91% of them seen once. Participants came from 20 to 25 US areas, aged about 18 to 95 years. Donors were grouped by their self-reported clinical history. Symptom resolution, clearance, or two negative PCRs marked donors in Cohort 3 as recovered.

The J gene is TRBJ2-2, the V gene TRBV3-1 (or the pseudogene TRBV3-2); the D gene is possibly TRBD1 (6 bases). The sample was PBMCs or T cells enriched from blood (not recorded which). This receptor was identified in a young man who had recovered from COVID-19. The chain's CDR3 is CASSQDLTGNTGELFF. For the CDR3, the DNA is TGTGCCAGCAGCCAAGACCTGACAGGGAACACCGGGGAGCTGTTTTTT.